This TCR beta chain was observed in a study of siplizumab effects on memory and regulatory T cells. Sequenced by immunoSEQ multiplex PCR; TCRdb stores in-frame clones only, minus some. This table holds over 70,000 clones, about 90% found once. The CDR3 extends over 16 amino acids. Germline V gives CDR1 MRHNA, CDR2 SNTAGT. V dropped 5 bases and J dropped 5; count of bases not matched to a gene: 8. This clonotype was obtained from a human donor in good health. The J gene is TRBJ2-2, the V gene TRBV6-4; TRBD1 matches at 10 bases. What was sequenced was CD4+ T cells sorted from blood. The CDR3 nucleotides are TGTGCCAGCAGTCAAGACAGGGGGCAGGGAACCGGGGAGCTGTTTTTT. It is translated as CASSQDRGQGTGELFF.